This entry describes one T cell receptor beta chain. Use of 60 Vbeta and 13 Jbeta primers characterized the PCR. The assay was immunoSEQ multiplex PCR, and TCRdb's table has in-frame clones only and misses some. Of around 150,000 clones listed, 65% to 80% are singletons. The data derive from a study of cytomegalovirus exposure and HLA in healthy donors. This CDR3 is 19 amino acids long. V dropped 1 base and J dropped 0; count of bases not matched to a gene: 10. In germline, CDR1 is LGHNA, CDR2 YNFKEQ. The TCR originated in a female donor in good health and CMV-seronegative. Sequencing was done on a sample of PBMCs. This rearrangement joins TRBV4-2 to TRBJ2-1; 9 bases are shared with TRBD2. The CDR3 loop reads CASSQVQRGAWSSYNEQFF. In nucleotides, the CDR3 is TGTGCCAGCAGCCAAGTCCAGCGGGGGGCTTGGAGCTCCTACAATGAGCAGTTCTTC.